The rows below give T cell receptor beta chains drawn from one sample of a study of high-grade serous ovarian cancer treatment subgroups. Measured with immunoSEQ multiplex PCR; TCRdb has only the in-frame clones, and not every one. Of some 4,000 clones listed, 78% are singletons. The material sequenced was tumor tissue. The origin of the receptors is a human donor with high-grade serous ovarian cancer. Each CDR3 is given with its conserved first and last residue.

j_call | v_call | cdr3_aa
TRBJ2-6 | TRBV5-4 | CASRLSGANVLTF
TRBJ2-2 | TRBV12-5 | CASGLVLSAGAPLAGELFF
TRBJ2-3 | TRBV7-3 | CASSPGKDTQYF
TRBJ1-5 | TRBV6-5 | CASSRDLYNQPQHF
TRBJ2-3 | TRBV18 | CASSPPGNTDTQYF
TRBJ1-1 | TRBV5-6 | CASSLVVGTAFF
TRBJ2-1 | TRBV5-1 | CASSLEPGGGLRQFF
TRBJ2-3 | TRBV7-6 | CASSWSGGVTDTQYF
TRBJ2-2 | TRBV7-7 | CASTQHGTGELFF
TRBJ2-1 | TRBV19 | CASSIKLASSYNEQFF
TRBJ1-2 | TRBV6-5 | CASSYIQGNGYTF
TRBJ2-1 | TRBV19 | CASTRAHDNEQFF
TRBJ2-3 | TRBV18 | CASSPTGTGGESTQYF
TRBJ1-1 | TRBV6-6 | CASSYSEGEAFF
TRBJ2-2 | TRBV7-3 | CASSSSGNTGELFF
. | TRBV7-2 | CASSLDAAGGEQYF
TRBJ2-3 | TRBV6-6 | CASSHSQGDYTDTQYF
TRBJ2-1 | TRBV7-2 | CASSLILAGNEQFF
TRBJ2-7 | TRBV7-8 | CASSLAQGGAEQYF
TRBJ2-7 | TRBV6-1 | CASSSNRREQYF
TRBJ2-7 | TRBV5-6 | CASSLGDRDEQYF
TRBJ1-2 | TRBV2 | CASATGTGFGFYGYTF
TRBJ2-1 | TRBV18 | CASSPIRGSYNEQFF
TRBJ2-2 | TRBV11-3 | CASSFGTSTGELFF
TRBJ2-7 | TRBV15 | CATSRVPGQGMDEQYF
TRBJ2-3 | TRBV30 | CACWVGGTQYF
TRBJ1-1 | TRBV6-6 | CASSIQQGPYTEAFF
TRBJ1-2 | TRBV7-2 | CASRGGGIIGYTF
TRBJ2-7 | TRBV5-1 | CASSLAGDDYEQYF
TRBJ2-7 | TRBV4-2 | CASSKTGWSYEQYF
TRBJ1-2 | TRBV29-1 | CSVSGQGNNYGYTF
TRBJ1-1 | TRBV5-1 | CASSLSTDDYHEAFF
TRBJ2-5 | TRBV5-1 | CASSLSGARQETQYF
TRBJ2-5 | TRBV19 | CASADRAKYETQYF
TRBJ2-7 | TRBV5-6 | CASSLSLRVYEQYF
TRBJ2-1 | TRBV7-6 | CASSLATSGGDNEQFF
TRBJ1-5 | TRBV9 | CASSVGDSVGQPQHF
TRBJ2-7 | TRBV10-3 | CAISENYEQYF
TRBJ2-7 | TRBV6-6 | CASSYSSYEQYF
TRBJ2-7 | TRBV25-1 | CASSPGPHEQYF
TRBJ2-7 | TRBV27 | CASSLRRTVSSYEQYF
TRBJ2-3 | TRBV5-4 | CASSLDTGIDTQYF
TRBJ2-7 | TRBV6-5 | CASGGEGSIYEQYF
TRBJ2-5 | TRBV4-3 | CASSQDRASETQYF
TRBJ2-3 | TRBV5-5 | CASSWRQGAPDTQYF
TRBJ2-7 | TRBV10-3 | CAISDSRTGTYEQYF
TRBJ2-3 | TRBV5-6 | CASSLAGGRVADTQYF
TRBJ1-2 | TRBV28 | CASSAPDRVLLGYTF
TRBJ2-7 | TRBV6-6 | CASSYGAAEQYF
TRBJ1-5 | TRBV7-9 | CASSFGQALSPQHF
TRBJ1-2 | TRBV6-5 | CASSYSIYTGDGYTF
TRBJ2-1 | TRBV5-1 | CASSGSNEQFF
TRBJ2-6 | TRBV6-1 | CASSPPVPGANVLTF
TRBJ2-5 | TRBV11-2 | CASSSLGTQYF